This entry describes one TCR beta chain. Sequenced by immunoSEQ multiplex PCR; TCRdb stores in-frame clones only, minus some. The data contain roughly 120,000 clones, about 85% of them singletons. These data originate in a study of blood T cell repertoires in COVID-19. CDR1 is MNHNS, CDR2 SASEGT, per germline. After removal of 3 bases from V and 3 bases from J, the junction contained 5 bases not matched to a gene. The CDR3 is made up of 14 amino acids. The sequenced sample consisted of peripheral blood. The rearrangement uses TRBV6-1 and TRBJ2-7; 7 nucleotides match TRBD2. The sequence derives from a man aged 40-55 years with acute or convalescent COVID-19. CDR3 sequence: CASSEGGRIYEQYF. The CDR3 DNA reads TGTGCCAGCAGTGAGGGCGGGAGAATCTACGAGCAGTACTTC.